This TCR beta chain was profiled in a study of blood T cell repertoires in COVID-19. The data were produced by immunoSEQ multiplex PCR, yet TCRdb's version contains in-frame clones alone and is incomplete. The sample records about 130,000 clones, around 85% being singletons. CDR1 and CDR2 from the germline V gene are DFQATT and SNEGSKA (reference sequence). V gave up 5 bases and J gave up 6 bases, with 7 bases separating them. The CDR3 is 10 amino acids. The receptor comes from a woman older than 75 with acute or convalescent COVID-19. The sequencing input was peripheral blood. The V gene is TRBV20-1, the J gene TRBJ1-1, with D tentatively TRBD1 (6 bases). CDR3 DNA sequence: TGCAGTGCTGAGGGGGCTGAAGCTTTCTTT. It specifies CSAEGAEAFF.